The sequence of this T cell receptor (beta chain) was determined in a study of blood T cell repertoires in COVID-19. Study at large: The study drew acute and convalescent COVID-19 samples from the United States, Italy and Spain. Sample material is recorded as cDNA or gDNA derived from T cells, B-cell-depleted T cells, or PBMCs.

Per the study methods: Nucleated cell number was recorded as an estimate derived from reference gene primer amplification. TCRdb keeps only in-frame clones here, not all; method: immunoSEQ multiplex PCR. V, J and clone size were drawn from that table, and D and trimming were deduced from the DNA. The data show over 200,000 clones, around 88% seen once. The sequencing sample was made of peripheral blood. The receptor's source is a man between 40 and 49 years old with active or convalescent COVID-19.

CDR3 in amino acids: CASSLDSNMNTEAFF. CDR3 nucleotide sequence: TGTGCCAGCAGCCTCGACAGTAACATGAACACTGAAGCTTTCTTT. The chain joins TRBV13 to TRBJ1-1; D possibly corresponds to TRBD1 (5 bases). CDR3 length: 15 amino acids. Trimming shortened V by 5 bases and J by 0 bases, and 13 bases separated the two germline ends. Germline-derived CDR1 and CDR2 are PRHDT and FYEKMQ (reference sequence).